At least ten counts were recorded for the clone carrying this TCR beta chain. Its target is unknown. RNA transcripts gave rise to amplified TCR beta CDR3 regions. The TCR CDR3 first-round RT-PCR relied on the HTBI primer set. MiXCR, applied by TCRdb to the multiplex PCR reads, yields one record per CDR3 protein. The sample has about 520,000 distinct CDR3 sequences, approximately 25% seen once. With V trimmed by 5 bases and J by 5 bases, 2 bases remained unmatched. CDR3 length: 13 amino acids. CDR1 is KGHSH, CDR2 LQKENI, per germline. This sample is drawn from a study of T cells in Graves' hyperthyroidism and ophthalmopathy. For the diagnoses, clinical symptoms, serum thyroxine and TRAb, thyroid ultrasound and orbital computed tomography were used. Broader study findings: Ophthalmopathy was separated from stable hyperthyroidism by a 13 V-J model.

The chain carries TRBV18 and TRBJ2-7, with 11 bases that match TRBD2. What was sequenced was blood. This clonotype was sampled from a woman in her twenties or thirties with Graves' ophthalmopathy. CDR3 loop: CASSKTSGDEQYF. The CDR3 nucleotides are TGTGCCAGCTCAAAGACTAGCGGGGACGAGCAGTACTTC.